This T cell receptor (beta chain) comes out of a study of T cells in Graves' hyperthyroidism and ophthalmopathy. Study findings and constraints: A model of 13 V-J pairs discriminated ophthalmopathy from stable hyperthyroidism. Model output signaled ophthalmopathy a median 6.5 months ahead of onset.

This clonotype was seen ten or more times. Its target is unknown. What was amplified from RNA transcripts were TCR beta CDR3 regions. First-round RT-PCR targeting the TCR CDR3 was performed with the HTBI primer set. TCRdb re-analysed the multiplex PCR reads in MiXCR, keeping a single row per CDR3 protein. The data hold 350,000 to 400,000 distinct CDR3 sequences, with 14% to 15% observed a single time. The CDR3 has 14 residues. V lost 0 bases and J lost 3, with 6 bases in between. CDR1 LGHDT and CDR2 YNNKEL come from the germline V gene (reference sequence). Graves' hyperthyroidism was deemed stable given no ophthalmopathy progression within 18 months. Patients showing uncontrolled infection, other autoimmune disease, pregnancy or lactation were ineligible.

The sequence came from a woman aged 25 to 45 with Graves' hyperthyroidism. The specimen sequenced was blood. The genes are TRBV3-1 and TRBJ2-1; D uncertain. CDR3 amino acids: CASSQDYRYNEQFF. For the CDR3, the DNA is TGTGCCAGCAGCCAAGACTACCGCTACAATGAGCAGTTCTTC.